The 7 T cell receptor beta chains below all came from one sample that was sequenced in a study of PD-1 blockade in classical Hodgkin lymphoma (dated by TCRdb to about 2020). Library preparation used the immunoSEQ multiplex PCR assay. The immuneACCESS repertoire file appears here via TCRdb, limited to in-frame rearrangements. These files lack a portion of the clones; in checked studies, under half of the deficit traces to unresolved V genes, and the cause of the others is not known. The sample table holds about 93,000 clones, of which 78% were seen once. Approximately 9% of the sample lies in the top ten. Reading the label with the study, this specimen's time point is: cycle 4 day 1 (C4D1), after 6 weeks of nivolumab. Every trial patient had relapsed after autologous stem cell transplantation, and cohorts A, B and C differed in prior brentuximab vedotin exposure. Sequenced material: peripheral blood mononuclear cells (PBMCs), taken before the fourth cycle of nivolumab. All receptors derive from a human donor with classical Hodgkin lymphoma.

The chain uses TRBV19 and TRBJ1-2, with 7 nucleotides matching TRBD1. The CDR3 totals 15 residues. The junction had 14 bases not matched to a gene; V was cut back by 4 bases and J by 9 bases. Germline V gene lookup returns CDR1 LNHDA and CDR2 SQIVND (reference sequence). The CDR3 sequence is CASSRGTALGESYTF. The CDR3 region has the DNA TGTGCCAGTAGTAGGGGGACAGCCTTAGGGGAGAGCTACACCTTC.

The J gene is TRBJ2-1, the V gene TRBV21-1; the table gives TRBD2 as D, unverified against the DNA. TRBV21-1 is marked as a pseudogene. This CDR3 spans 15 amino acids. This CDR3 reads CASSKGGTTDNEQFF. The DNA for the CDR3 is TGTGCCAGCAGCAAGGGGGGGACTACAGACAATGAGCAGTTCTTC.

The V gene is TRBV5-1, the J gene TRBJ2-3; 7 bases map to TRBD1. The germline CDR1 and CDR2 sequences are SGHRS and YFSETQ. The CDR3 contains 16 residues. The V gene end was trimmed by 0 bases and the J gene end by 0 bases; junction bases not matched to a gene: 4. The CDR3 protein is CASSLGPRGSTDTQYF. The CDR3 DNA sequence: TGCGCCAGCAGCTTGGGACCCAGGGGGAGCACAGATACGCAGTATTTT.

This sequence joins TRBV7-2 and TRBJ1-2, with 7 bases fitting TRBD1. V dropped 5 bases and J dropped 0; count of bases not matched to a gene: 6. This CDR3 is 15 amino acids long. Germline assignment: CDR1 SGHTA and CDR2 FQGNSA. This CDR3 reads CASSPRGQTNYGYTF. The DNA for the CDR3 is TGTGCCAGCAGCCCCCGGGGACAGACTAACTATGGCTACACCTTC.

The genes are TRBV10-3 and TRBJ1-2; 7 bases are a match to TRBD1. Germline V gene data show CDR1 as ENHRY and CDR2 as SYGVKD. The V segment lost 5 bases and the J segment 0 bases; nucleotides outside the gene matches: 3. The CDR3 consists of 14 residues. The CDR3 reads CAISRDRANYGYTF. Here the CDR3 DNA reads TGTGCCATCAGTAGGGACAGAGCTAACTATGGCTACACCTTC.

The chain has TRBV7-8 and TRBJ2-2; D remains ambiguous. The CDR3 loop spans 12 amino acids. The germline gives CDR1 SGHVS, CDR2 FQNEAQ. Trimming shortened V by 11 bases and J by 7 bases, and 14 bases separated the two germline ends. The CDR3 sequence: CAFRRASGELFF. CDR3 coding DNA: TGTGCCTTCCGGCGAGCGAGCGGGGAGCTGTTTTTT.

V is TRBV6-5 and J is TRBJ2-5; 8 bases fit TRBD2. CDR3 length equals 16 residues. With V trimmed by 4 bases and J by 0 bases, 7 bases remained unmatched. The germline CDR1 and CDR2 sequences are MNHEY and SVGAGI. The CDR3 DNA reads TGTGCCAGCAGTTTTGGACTAGCCTCCTACCAAGAGACCCAGTACTTC. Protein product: CASSFGLASYQETQYF.